The entry that follows covers one T cell receptor beta chain sequence. Ten or more counts support this clonotype. It has no known antigen specificity. Base quality data are lacking; no much larger clone is found one base away. The data are from a study of T cells in Graves' hyperthyroidism and ophthalmopathy (dated by TCRdb to about 2019). With respect to the entire study: Peripheral blood samples were taken at the time of initial diagnosis, prior to any treatment. To identify distinguishing TCR V-J signatures, a discovery cohort of some 99 patients was used, comprising 43 with Graves' ophthalmopathy and around 57 with stable Graves' hyperthyroidism. Whether ophthalmopathy could be predicted prospectively was tested in an independent validation cohort made up of roughly 19 hyperthyroidism patients plus 17 patients who later progressed to ophthalmopathy. In several Graves' hyperthyroidism patients, the study also compared T-cell repertoires from thyroid tissue with T-cell repertoires from blood. The 95 to 100 discovery patients were divided at random into training and test sets in a 7:3 ratio. According to the paper, TCR Vbeta CDR3 sequencing was carried out on some 130 peripheral blood samples, which came from about 45 ophthalmopathy, under 85 hyperthyroidism and roughly 17 progressor patients. After blood sampling, hyperthyroidism patients were treated with methimazole at a starting dose of 30 mg daily, and ophthalmopathy patients were treated with high-dose intravenous methylprednisolone.

The hyperthyroidism patients were between 18 and 65 years old and newly diagnosed, with a disease duration of less than 2 months. Patients with uncontrolled infections, other autoimmune diseases, pregnancy or lactation were excluded. Clinical symptoms, serum thyroxine and TRAb, thyroid ultrasound, and orbital computed tomography formed the basis for the diagnoses. Blood from progressor patients was collected at the time of first diagnosis with hyperthyroidism, before any ophthalmopathy symptoms had appeared. PBMCs were isolated from approximately 10 ml of fresh peripheral blood by Ficoll-Paque density gradient centrifugation. Progressor patients were initially diagnosed with Graves' hyperthyroidism and developed ophthalmopathy during follow-up. Total RNA was extracted using Trizol reagent, and RNA quality was assessed on an Agilent 2100 Bioanalyzer. From the germline V gene, CDR1 is LGHNT and CDR2 is FRNRAP. The CDR3 starts with the cysteine, ends with the phenylalanine, and has 13 residues. Only CDR3 DNA remains: 39 bases, in frame from the first base. V lost 5 bases and J lost 5 bases, and the count of bases not matched to a germline gene is 4.

What the authors observed across the whole study: Most expanded thyroid clonotypes (frequency above 0.001) were also found in blood, which suggests that blood repertoires may mirror thyroid immune responses. A 13 V-J signature model separated ophthalmopathy from stable hyperthyroidism, with approximately 86% sensitivity and about 81% specificity in cross-validation and 80%/75% in testing. Sample size was not statistically predetermined, and blinding of investigators to group allocation was not performed. In validation, the model predicted progression to ophthalmopathy a median of about 5.9 months before onset, with 70% to 71% sensitivity and 72.22% specificity.

The TCR beta CDR3 regions were amplified from the RNA transcripts. The TCR CDR3 was subjected to a first round of RT-PCR using the HTBI primer set and the Qiagen OneStep RT-PCR kit. A second multiplex PCR round built the libraries, followed by size selection and purification. The libraries were sequenced on an Illumina HiSeq2000 using paired-end 100 bp reads. The study's own analysis went as follows. SOAPnuke was used to process the raw data, throwing out any read that contained adapters or uncalled bases, had a mean Phred below 15, or lacked an exact constant-primer or identifier match. COPE v1.2.5 was used to merge high-quality paired reads, and clonotypes were defined as unique nucleotide sequences. MiTCR v1.1 was used to align the clonotypes against IMGT TRBV, TRBD and TRBJ reference segments. The analysis included only V-J combinations with a frequency above 0.0001, which together covered 98% to 99.2% of the repertoires. The TCS score was defined as the ratio of F50 (clonal expansion) to E x V (chaos), calculated using BLOSUM62-based TCRdist between CDR3 peptides within each V-J. Welch's t-statistics and random forest reduced around 550 V-J features to 13, which were used in a naive Bayes classifier (R e1071). In TCRdb, the public reads were trimmed at Q25 with fastp and aligned with MiXCR, with productive beta chains retained. Rows are combined by CDR3 protein, so each entry shows the most common genes and DNA. The authors' filters were not applied to this entry. This sample comprises around 380,000 distinct CDR3 sequences, roughly 12% of them detected only once. The biggest ten clones account for roughly 20% of the sample.

The sample taken for sequencing was blood. The chain is made from TRBV12-5 and TRBJ2-3; TRBD2 fits 7 bases in the junction. The clonotype originates from a man aged 30 to 39 with Graves' hyperthyroidism that later progressed to Graves' ophthalmopathy. Here is the DNA: TGTGCTAGTGGTCTTAGCGGGCTAGATACGCAGTATTTT. This encodes CASGLSGLDTQYF.